The 3 T cell receptor beta chains listed next were all sequenced from one sample in a study of control samples from healthy donors and cancer patients. The data were produced by immunoSEQ multiplex PCR, yet TCRdb's version contains in-frame clones alone and is incomplete. Among 60,000 to 75,000 clones listed, approximately 89% were seen once. The sequencing sample was made of PBMCs. The receptors originated from a woman aged 45-59 years with head and neck cancer.

This clone showed up just a few times. The CDR3 sequence is CATSRVSGSGYTF. CDR3 DNA: TGTGCCACCAGCAGAGTATCAGGCAGCGGCTACACCTTC. The chain recombines TRBV15 with TRBJ1-2; D is uncertain. The germline V gene has CDR1 LNHNV and CDR2 YYDKDF (reference sequence). The CDR3 covers 13 residues. Between the trimmed V and J ends, which lost 1 base and 8 bases, there was a span of 11 bases.

This chain connects TRBV5-1 to TRBJ2-7; no clear D gene. This CDR3 has 13 amino acids. V was trimmed by 4 bases and J by 5 bases, leaving 13 bases between them. From germline, CDR1 is SGHRS and CDR2 YFSETQ. The CDR3: CASSAPGPNEQYF. CDR3 nucleotides: TGCGCCAGCAGCGCCCCCGGGCCAAACGAGCAGTACTTC.

In this sample, this clone turned up once. The rearrangement uses TRBV19 and TRBJ2-2; the D is unclear. V was pared by 3 bases and J by 3 bases, with 5 bases between. CDR1 LNHDA and CDR2 SQIVND come from the germline V gene (reference sequence). The CDR3 has 13 amino acids. DNA for the CDR3: TGTGCCAGTAGTATGCTCGACACCGGGGAGCTGTTTTTT. Protein sequence: CASSMLDTGELFF.